The rows below give T cell receptor beta chains drawn from one sample of a study of blood T cell repertoires in COVID-19. Libraries were prepared by immunoSEQ multiplex PCR; TCRdb keeps only in-frame clonotypes and omits some of them. The sample carries fewer than 250,000 clones, around 83% recorded once. The material sequenced was peripheral blood. Receptors originate from a woman in her 50s with acute or convalescent COVID-19. Both conserved end residues are part of each CDR3. Each record gives: D gene, V gene, J gene, clone size, CDR3 DNA, CDR3 protein. The D gene is left open where the match is weak. Rows give clone size only sometimes, using once, few, many, or a class for an expanded clone.

D: TRBD1; V: TRBV27; J: TRBJ2-7; size: -; DNA: TGTGCCAGCAGTCCGGGGACAGGGGGCGAGTACGAGCAGTACTTC; CDR3: CASSPGTGGEYEQYF
D: -; V: TRBV4-1; J: TRBJ2-4; size: -; DNA: TGCGCCAGCAGCCAAGAATGGGGGCGGGAAAACATTCAGTACTTC; CDR3: CASSQEWGRENIQYF
D: TRBD1; V: TRBV3-1/TRBV3-2; J: TRBJ1-6; size: -; DNA: TGTGCCAGCAGCTTGGGGCACAGGGGGCCCTATAATTCACCCCTCCACTTT; CDR3: CASSLGHRGPYNSPLHF
D: TRBD2; V: TRBV2; J: TRBJ2-7; size: -; DNA: TGTGCCAGCAGAGTGGGACTAGCGGGAGCCTACGAGCAGTACTTC; CDR3: CASRVGLAGAYEQYF
D: -; V: TRBV6-5; J: TRBJ2-3; size: -; DNA: TGTGCCAGCACGGCAGGGGATGCCACAGATACGCAGTATTTT; CDR3: CASTAGDATDTQYF
D: TRBD1; V: TRBV15; J: TRBJ2-7; size: few; DNA: TGTGCCACCAGCAGAGGCGGGACAGGATCCTACGAGCAGTACTTC; CDR3: CATSRGGTGSYEQYF
D: TRBD1; V: TRBV28; J: TRBJ1-1; size: once; DNA: TGTGCCAGCAGTATCCACAGGGGAGGTGGCACTGAAGCTTTCTTT; CDR3: CASSIHRGGGTEAFF
D: -; V: TRBV5-1; J: TRBJ2-1; size: -; DNA: TGCGCCAGCAGCTTGGTCGGCAGCGACAATGAGCAGTTCTTC; CDR3: CASSLVGSDNEQFF
D: -; V: TRBV2; J: TRBJ1-2; size: -; DNA: TGTGCCAGCAGTGAATCGGGGTCACGAGTAGGTGGCTACACCTTC; CDR3: CASSESGSRVGGYTF
D: -; V: TRBV18; J: TRBJ1-1; size: -; DNA: TGTGCCAGCTCGCCGGGACACTCGAACACTGAAGCTTTCTTT; CDR3: CASSPGHSNTEAFF
D: TRBD1; V: TRBV6-6; J: TRBJ2-1; size: -; DNA: TGTGCCAGCAGCCACTCCCGGGGACAGGGGAAAAGGAGCTCCTACAATGAGCAGTTCTTC; CDR3: CASSHSRGQGKRSSYNEQFF
D: -; V: TRBV5-1; J: TRBJ1-4; size: -; DNA: TGCGCCAGCAGTTACTTACAGGGAGGGAGTGAAAAACTGTTTTTT; CDR3: CASSYLQGGSEKLFF
D: -; V: TRBV6-1; J: TRBJ1-5; size: -; DNA: TGTGCCAGCAGTGAAGTCCCGGGGAATAGCAATCAGCCCCAGCATTTT; CDR3: CASSEVPGNSNQPQHF
D: TRBD1; V: TRBV27; J: TRBJ2-5; size: -; DNA: TGTGCCAGCAGTTTGGGACAGGGACGGGAAGAGACCCAGTACTTC; CDR3: CASSLGQGREETQYF
D: -; V: TRBV18; J: TRBJ1-5; size: -; DNA: TGTGCCAGCTCACCCAGTAGCAATCAGCCCCAGCATTTT; CDR3: CASSPSSNQPQHF
D: -; V: TRBV28; J: TRBJ2-7; size: -; DNA: TGTGCCAGCAGCCCTCGGCCCGCAGGGTATGGGGAGCAGTACTTC; CDR3: CASSPRPAGYGEQYF
D: TRBD2; V: TRBV19; J: TRBJ2-1; size: -; DNA: TGTGCCAGTAGCCCCCAATGGGCTAGCGGGAGGGCCGATGAGCAGTTCTTC; CDR3: CASSPQWASGRADEQFF
D: -; V: TRBV4-2; J: TRBJ2-5; size: -; DNA: TGTGCCAGCAGCCAAGACTTGGAGACCCAGTACTTC; CDR3: CASSQDLETQYF